These T cell receptor beta chains were read from a single sample in a study of T cell changes during pregnancy in multiple sclerosis. Generated by immunoSEQ multiplex PCR, the TCRdb table keeps only in-frame clones and is missing some. This sample has roughly 70,000 clones, with almost 95% found just once. The source material was peripheral blood, sampled in the third trimester of pregnancy. All receptors derive from a female donor in good health, enrolled as a control in a pregnancy study. Both conserved end residues are part of each CDR3. Each record gives: D gene, J gene, clone size, V gene, CDR3 protein, CDR3 DNA. The D gene is left open where the match is weak. Some rows mark clone size as missing; the rest say once, few, many or name a class of expanded clone.

>TRBD1|TRBJ1-5|-|TRBV5-1
CASSWGQGDNQPQHF
TGCGCCAGCAGCTGGGGACAGGGGGACAATCAGCCCCAGCATTTT
>-|TRBJ1-3|-|TRBV11-3
CASSLALGNTIYF
TGTGCCAGCAGCTTAGCTCTTGGAAACACCATATATTTT
>-|TRBJ1-6|-|TRBV10-3
CAIKDSPYNSPLHF
TGTGCCATCAAAGACAGTCCCTATAATTCACCCCTCCACTTT
>-|TRBJ1-1|-|TRBV7-9
CASSSAGVGAFF
TGTGCCAGCAGTTCAGCGGGGGTTGGAGCTTTCTTT
>-|TRBJ1-5|-|TRBV10-3
CAISEAYEGQPQHF
TGTGCCATCAGTGAGGCATATGAGGGTCAGCCCCAGCATTTT
>-|TRBJ1-2|-|TRBV28
CASTTPGGYGYTF
TGTGCCAGCACGACTCCGGGGGGCTATGGCTACACCTTC
>-|TRBJ2-5|-|TRBV27
CASSFEANQETQYF
TGTGCCAGCAGTTTCGAGGCAAATCAAGAGACCCAGTACTTC
>TRBD2|TRBJ2-5|-|TRBV9
CASSTGLAGELGTQYF
TGTGCCAGCAGCACGGGACTAGCGGGAGAGCTTGGGACCCAGTACTTC
>-|TRBJ2-7|once|TRBV7-8
CASSLDRSSSYEQYF
TGTGCCAGCAGCTTAGATCGAAGTAGCTCCTACGAGCAGTACTTC
>TRBD2|TRBJ2-1|-|TRBV4-1
CASSQPSGGYNEQFF
TGCGCCAGCAGCCAACCTAGCGGGGGGTACAATGAGCAGTTCTTC
>TRBD2|TRBJ2-7|-|TRBV2
CASTGLAGDEQYF
TGTGCCAGCACGGGACTAGCGGGAGACGAGCAGTACTTC
>TRBD1|TRBJ2-6|-|TRBV19
CASLQQGLTSGANVLTF
TGTGCCAGTCTGCAACAGGGGTTAACATCTGGGGCCAACGTCCTGACTTTC
>TRBD1|TRBJ1-1|few|TRBV28
CATKLQGTTEAFF
TGTGCCACAAAACTACAGGGGACCACTGAAGCTTTCTTT
>-|TRBJ2-5|once|TRBV20-1
CSARVRETQYF
TGCAGTGCTAGAGTGAGAGAGACCCAGTACTTC
>TRBD1|TRBJ1-4|-|TRBV5-4
CASSEGQVNEKLFF
TGTGCCAGCAGCGAGGGACAGGTTAATGAAAAACTGTTTTTT
>TRBD1|TRBJ1-2|-|TRBV6-5
CASSPQTGYVGYTF
TGTGCCAGCAGTCCCCAGACAGGGTACGTCGGCTACACCTTC
>-|TRBJ2-3|-|TRBV7-8
CASSGPQVSTDTQYF
TGTGCCAGCAGCGGGCCACAGGTGAGCACAGATACGCAGTATTTT
>TRBD1|TRBJ1-5|-|TRBV28
CASSNGQGWQPQHF
TGTGCCAGCAGTAACGGACAGGGTTGGCAGCCCCAGCATTTT
>TRBD1|TRBJ2-1|-|TRBV6-6
CASSQDRVGQFF
TGTGCCAGCAGCCAGGACAGGGTGGGGCAGTTCTTC
>-|TRBJ1-5|-|TRBV30
CAWSAGNQPQHF
TGTGCCTGGAGTGCCGGCAATCAGCCCCAGCATTTT
>TRBD1|TRBJ2-2|-|TRBV5-6
CASSRTGSGTGELFF
TGTGCCAGCAGCAGGACAGGGTCGGGGACCGGGGAGCTGTTTTTT
>TRBD1|TRBJ1-5|few|TRBV4-1
CASSQGQGGNQPQHF
TGCGCCAGCAGCCAGGGACAGGGCGGCAATCAGCCCCAGCATTTT
>-|TRBJ2-2|once|TRBV4-2
CASSQDRGVRTGELFF
TGTGCCAGCAGCCAAGATCGGGGAGTCCGAACCGGGGAGCTGTTTTTT
>TRBD2|TRBJ2-1|-|TRBV7-8
CASSSLAGESDEQFF
TGTGCCAGCAGCTCGCTAGCGGGAGAATCGGATGAGCAGTTCTTC
>-|TRBJ2-7|-|TRBV19
CASSSGAEQYF
TGTGCCAGTAGTTCAGGGGCCGAGCAGTACTTC
>TRBD1|TRBJ1-1|-|TRBV4-1
CASSQGTGAEAFF
TGCGCCAGCAGCCAAGGGACAGGGGCTGAAGCTTTCTTT
>TRBD1|TRBJ1-6|-|TRBV18
CASSPGTGGSPLHF
TGTGCCAGCTCACCAGGGACAGGGGGCTCACCCCTCCACTTT
>-|TRBJ1-4|-|TRBV7-9
CASSLTDTLGEKLFF
TGTGCCAGCAGCTTAACAGACACCCTTGGTGAAAAACTGTTTTTT
>-|TRBJ2-1|-|TRBV6-5
CASSYSGLISYNEQFF
TGTGCCAGCAGTTACTCCGGACTCATTTCCTACAATGAGCAGTTCTTC
>-|TRBJ2-6|-|TRBV9
CASSPFSGANVLTF
TGTGCCAGCAGCCCCTTCTCTGGGGCCAACGTCCTGACTTTC
>TRBD2|TRBJ2-7|-|TRBV6-5
CASNPPGGGLQEQYF
TGTGCCAGCAACCCCCCGGGCGGGGGGCTCCAAGAGCAGTACTTC
>TRBD2|TRBJ2-7|-|TRBV5-1
CASSRGGAAYEQYF
TGCGCCAGCTCGCGCGGGGGGGCTGCGTACGAGCAGTACTTC
>TRBD1|TRBJ2-2|once|TRBV5-4
CASSSGQGFTGELFF
TGTGCCAGCAGCTCGGGACAGGGATTCACCGGGGAGCTGTTTTTT
>-|TRBJ1-4|-|TRBV5-1
CASSLQGSGTTNEKLFF
TGCGCCAGCAGCTTGCAGGGGAGCGGGACAACTAATGAAAAACTGTTTTTT
>-|TRBJ2-7|few|TRBV5-6
CASSFLYQGSYEQYF
TGTGCCAGCAGCTTCTTATATCAGGGATCCTACGAGCAGTACTTC
>-|TRBJ1-1|-|TRBV28
CASMKGGDTEAFF
TGTGCCAGCATGAAGGGAGGGGACACTGAAGCTTTCTTT
>TRBD2|TRBJ2-7|-|TRBV13
CASSLEGLAVREQYF
TGTGCCAGCAGCTTAGAGGGACTAGCGGTTCGGGAGCAGTACTTC
>TRBD2|TRBJ2-7|once|TRBV7-2
CASSFGSGTSVIYEQYF
TGTGCCAGCAGCTTCGGGTCCGGGACTAGCGTTATCTACGAGCAGTACTTC
>TRBD2|TRBJ2-3|-|TRBV4-3
CASSQAGLAGDTQYF
TGCGCCAGCAGCCAAGCGGGACTAGCGGGAGATACGCAGTATTTT
>-|TRBJ1-2|once|TRBV7-9
CASRHEGDGYTF
TGTGCCAGCAGGCATGAAGGGGATGGCTACACCTTC
>TRBD2|TRBJ2-2|-|TRBV5-1
CASSFRTSGTGELFF
TGCGCCAGCAGCTTTCGGACTAGCGGCACCGGGGAGCTGTTTTTT
>-|TRBJ2-1|-|TRBV7-7
CASSSGQSAYNEQFF
TGTGCCAGCAGCTCCGGACAGTCGGCCTACAATGAGCAGTTCTTC
>-|TRBJ1-1|-|TRBV25-1
CASSESWGGTEAFF
TGTGCCAGCAGTGAATCCTGGGGAGGCACTGAAGCTTTCTTT
>-|TRBJ1-1|-|TRBV19
CASRTYYRESLNTEAFF
TGTGCCAGTCGGACCTATTACAGGGAATCCTTGAACACTGAAGCTTTCTTT
>-|TRBJ2-1|once|TRBV9
CASSVVGGRDNEQFF
TGTGCCAGCAGCGTAGTAGGTGGCAGGGACAATGAGCAGTTCTTC
>TRBD1|TRBJ1-3|-|TRBV27
CASSPLTGGSGNTIYF
TGTGCCAGCAGTCCCTTGACAGGGGGCAGTGGAAACACCATATATTTT
>TRBD1|TRBJ2-7|-|TRBV10-3
CAISRGREQYF
TGTGCCATTTCCAGGGGGCGCGAGCAGTACTTC
>-|TRBJ1-4|-|TRBV25-1
CASSDFEKLFF
TGTGCCAGCAGTGACTTTGAAAAACTGTTTTTT
>TRBD2|TRBJ2-7|-|TRBV19
CASSISAGVTYEQYF
TGTGCCAGTAGTATATCAGCGGGGGTTACCTACGAGCAGTACTTC